This T cell receptor (beta chain) derives from a study of blood T cell repertoires in COVID-19. Overall study: Samples came from the United States, Italy and Spain, spanning acute and convalescent COVID-19.

The V end was cut by 4 bases, the J end by 4 bases, with 10 bases between. The CDR3 covers 14 residues. Germline V lookup: CDR1 MNHEY, CDR2 SVGAGI. TCRdb keeps only in-frame clones here, not all; method: immunoSEQ multiplex PCR. The sample shows roughly 54,000 clones, 80% to 85% of them seen only once. The chain links TRBV6-5 to TRBJ1-4; D possibly corresponds to TRBD1 (5 bases). The material sequenced was peripheral blood. This receptor was taken from a man aged 45-60 years with acute or convalescent COVID-19. CDR3 in amino acids: CASSSRQINEKLFF. Written as DNA, the CDR3 is TGTGCCAGCAGTTCCCGACAGATTAATGAAAAACTGTTTTTT.